A selection of T cell receptor beta chains follows, all from one sample in a study of CD8 T cells in Susac syndrome. TCRdb independently ran MiXCR on the immunoSEQ multiplex PCR reads; one entry per CDR3 protein. The table includes 150,000 to 200,000 distinct CDR3 sequences, approximately 96% detected once. What was sequenced was CD4+ T cells from PBMCs. The receptor source for this set is a human donor with multiple sclerosis. CDR3s include the opening cysteine and the closing phenylalanine or tryptophan. D genes are given only for firm matches. A clone size is listed for some rows: how often the clone was seen (once, few, many), or a class if it is expanded.

j_call,v_call,clone_size,d_call,cdr3_aa,cdr3_nt
TRBJ2-3,TRBV4-1,.,.,CASSQMSGGSDTQYF,TGCGCCAGCAGCCAGATGAGCGGCGGCTCAGATACGCAGTATTTT
TRBJ2-7,TRBV28,few,TRBD2,CATVPGLAYEQYF,TGTGCCACCGTCCCAGGACTAGCCTACGAGCAGTACTTC
TRBJ1-1,TRBV30,.,.,CAWSFQSGFTEAFF,TGTGCCTGGAGTTTCCAGAGTGGATTTACTGAAGCTTTCTTT
TRBJ1-4,TRBV20-1,.,TRBD1,CSASFWGQAGEKLFF,TGCAGTGCTAGTTTCTGGGGACAGGCGGGTGAAAAACTGTTTTTT
TRBJ2-5,TRBV28,.,.,CASSLIKGQKETQYF,TGTGCCAGCAGTTTAATAAAGGGTCAGAAAGAGACCCAGTACTTC
TRBJ2-3,TRBV30,.,.,CAWSPDREVTDTQYF,TGTGCCTGGAGCCCCGACAGGGAGGTCACAGATACGCAGTATTTT
TRBJ2-7,TRBV7-8,.,TRBD1,CASSFLAGTGSYEQYF,TGTGCCAGCAGCTTTTTGGCCGGGACAGGGAGCTACGAGCAGTACTTC
TRBJ2-5,TRBV13,.,TRBD2,CASSTRQSAGGLSETQYF,TGTGCCAGCAGCACCCGTCAATCGGCGGGGGGCCTCTCTGAGACCCAGTACTTC
TRBJ2-7,TRBV15,.,.,CATSRDPRTVGGSLLQYEQYF,TGTGCCACCAGCAGAGATCCCCGAACCGTGGGGGGCTCCCTCCTCCAGTACGAGCAGTACTTC
TRBJ1-2,TRBV4-2,once,.,CASSHPSGATYGYTF,TGTGCCAGCAGCCATCCTTCCGGGGCAACGTATGGCTACACCTTC
TRBJ1-2,TRBV5-6,.,.,CASSFGGSATGYTF,TGTGCCAGCAGCTTCGGGGGATCGGCAACGGGCTACACCTTC
TRBJ1-2,TRBV20-1,.,.,CSARAGTATYTF,TGCAGTGCTAGAGCCGGGACCGCTACTTACACCTTC
TRBJ2-5,TRBV20-1,.,.,CSARTDPTPGDQYF,TGCAGTGCTAGAACAGACCCTACCCCCGGGGACCAGTACTTC
TRBJ2-1,TRBV3-1,.,TRBD2,CASSPRSVAGDHNEQFF,TGTGCCAGCAGCCCAAGATCGGTAGCGGGGGACCACAATGAGCAGTTCTTC
TRBJ2-5,TRBV5-4,.,.,CASSPSRATQETQYF,TGTGCCAGCAGTCCGAGCCGGGCCACCCAAGAGACCCAGTACTTC
TRBJ1-2,TRBV20-1,.,TRBD1,CSAWDRVSLGYTF,TGCAGTGCCTGGGACAGGGTGTCACTTGGCTACACCTTC
TRBJ1-2,TRBV29-1,.,TRBD1,CSGGQGDGYTF,TGCAGCGGAGGACAGGGTGATGGCTACACCTTC